The rows below give T cell receptor beta chains drawn from one sample of a study of T cells after yellow fever vaccination. TCRdb recomputed calls from the 5' RACE reads with MiXCR, one row per CDR3 protein. The sample has 300,000 to 350,000 distinct CDR3 sequences, 3.5% to 4.5% seen once. Sequencing was performed on PBMCs, taken 15 days after the yellow fever booster vaccination. These receptors all come from a man aged 18 to 29 who received the YFV17D yellow fever vaccine. CDR3s include the opening cysteine and the closing phenylalanine or tryptophan. Fields, in order: clone size, J gene, V gene, D gene, CDR3 DNA, CDR3 protein. D genes are given only for firm matches. Some rows mark clone size as missing; the rest say once, few, many or name a class of expanded clone.

>few|TRBJ1-1|TRBV30|-
TGTGCCTGGATTACTTCAGCACTTAACACTGAAGCTTTCTTT
CAWITSALNTEAFF
>-|TRBJ1-2|TRBV4-1|-
TGCGCCAGCAGCCCGCTGGGGTTCCCGTATGGCTACACCTTC
CASSPLGFPYGYTF
>many|TRBJ1-2|TRBV7-9|-
TGTGCCAGCAGCTTAGGGGCAGGATCTGACTATGGCTACACCTTC
CASSLGAGSDYGYTF
>-|TRBJ1-2|TRBV12-3/TRBV12-4|-
TGTGCCAGCAGTATCACCAGGGGCCCCTATGGCTACACCTTC
CASSITRGPYGYTF
>many|TRBJ2-2|TRBV12-3/TRBV12-4|-
TGTGCCAGCAGTTGGCGTTACACCGGGGAGCTGTTTTTT
CASSWRYTGELFF
>many|TRBJ2-1|TRBV7-8|-
TGTGCCAGCAGCTTAGGGGTGAGCTCCTACAATGAGCAGTTCTTC
CASSLGVSSYNEQFF
>-|TRBJ1-1|TRBV11-2|-
TGTGCCAGCAGACCCGGGGGGGGCCGCACTGAAGCTTTCTTT
CASRPGGGRTEAFF
>many|TRBJ2-1|TRBV11-2|-
TGTGCCAGCAGCTTAGTCGGGGGGCGCGTATACAATGAGCAGTTCTTC
CASSLVGGRVYNEQFF
>-|TRBJ2-5|TRBV6-2/TRBV6-3|TRBD2
TGTGCCAGCAGTTACTACGGTAGCGGGGGATTACAAGAGACCCAGTACTTC
CASSYYGSGGLQETQYF
>-|TRBJ1-1|TRBV20-1|-
TGCAGTGCTTGGTCGCAGGGAGTATCGGGAAACACTGAAGCTTTCTTT
CSAWSQGVSGNTEAFF
>few|TRBJ1-2|TRBV12-3/TRBV12-4|-
TGTGCCAGCAGACCGACAGGCGCTGCTAACTATGGCTACACCTTC
CASRPTGAANYGYTF
>few|TRBJ1-6|TRBV12-3/TRBV12-4|TRBD1
TGTGCCAGCAGACTTGACAGGGGGCCCTCACCCCTCCACTTT
CASRLDRGPSPLHF
>few|TRBJ1-5|TRBV12-3/TRBV12-4|TRBD1
TGTGCCAGCAGTTTAAGGGGACAGAACAATCAGCCCCAGCATTTT
CASSLRGQNNQPQHF
>-|TRBJ2-5|TRBV4-2|-
TGTGCCAGCAGCCAAGATGGAAGGGGGTTGGAGACCCAGTACTTC
CASSQDGRGLETQYF
>few|TRBJ2-1|TRBV12-3/TRBV12-4|-
TGTGCCAGCGGGGCCCTCGCAGGCGGCAATGAGCAGTTCTTC
CASGALAGGNEQFF
>many|TRBJ1-5|TRBV10-3|-
TGTGCCATCAGTCCCTCACGCGGAGGGATAGCCCAGCATTTT
CAISPSRGGIAQHF
>many|TRBJ2-2|TRBV7-2|TRBD2
TGTGCCAGCAGCTTAGTTCGGGGGGCCGGGGAGCTGTTTTTT
CASSLVRGAGELFF
>-|TRBJ2-7|TRBV18|-
TGTGCCAGCTCACCACCAGACAGAGGGACCTACGAGCAGTACTTC
CASSPPDRGTYEQYF
>many|TRBJ2-1|TRBV29-1|-
TGCAGCATCTCAGGACAGTCATACAATGAGCAGTTCTTC
CSISGQSYNEQFF
>many|TRBJ2-3|TRBV11-2|TRBD2
TGTGCCAGCAGTGGGACTAGTGCAGATACGCAGTATTTT
CASSGTSADTQYF
>-|TRBJ2-1|TRBV5-4|-
TGTGCCAGCAGCGTACTGGGGAGCTCCTACAATGAGCAGTTCTTC
CASSVLGSSYNEQFF
>many|TRBJ1-1|TRBV6-5|TRBD1
TGTGCCAGCAGACTGACAGGGTTCACTGAAGCTTTCTTT
CASRLTGFTEAFF
>few|TRBJ2-1|TRBV5-1|TRBD1
TGCGCCAGCAGCCTTGGGACAGTAGGCTTCAATGAGCAGTTCTTC
CASSLGTVGFNEQFF
>many|TRBJ2-1|TRBV7-6|TRBD1
TGTGCCAGCAGCGCGGGACAGGGGGTGGGCAATGAGCAGTTCTTC
CASSAGQGVGNEQFF
>many|TRBJ2-1|TRBV29-1|-
TGCAGCGTTGCCCGGTACAATGAGCAGTTCTTC
CSVARYNEQFF
>many|TRBJ1-3|TRBV7-2|TRBD1
TGTGCCAGCAGCCCGACAGGGGTACCAGGAAACACCATATATTTT
CASSPTGVPGNTIYF
>-|TRBJ2-1|TRBV6-5|-
TGTGCCAGCAGTTACTCGTCCCCTCCGAACAATGAGCAGTTCTTC
CASSYSSPPNNEQFF
>-|TRBJ2-3|TRBV24-1|TRBD2
TGTGCCACCAGTGACCCGACTAGCGGGGGGGCATGGGATACGCAGTATTTT
CATSDPTSGGAWDTQYF
>many|TRBJ1-6|TRBV6-5|-
TGTGCCAGCAGTTACAGGAATTCACCCCTCCACTTT
CASSYRNSPLHF
>many|TRBJ1-1|TRBV28|-
TGTGCCAGCAGAAACGACCGAATGAACACTGAAGCTTTCTTT
CASRNDRMNTEAFF
>many|TRBJ2-3|TRBV12-3/TRBV12-4|TRBD2
TGTGCCAGCAGTCCTGGGGGGGTGGATACGCAGTATTTT
CASSPGGVDTQYF
>-|TRBJ2-3|TRBV9|-
TGTGCCAGCAGCACCGGGGCTAGCGTGGTGGGGACAGATACGCAGTATTTT
CASSTGASVVGTDTQYF
>-|TRBJ1-5|TRBV6-2/TRBV6-3|TRBD1
TGTGCCAGCGGGACAGGAAATAGCAATCAGCCCCAGCATTTT
CASGTGNSNQPQHF
>many|TRBJ2-1|TRBV5-1|-
TGCGCCAGCAGCTTGGAGGGGCGGGAGTTCTTC
CASSLEGREFF
>-|TRBJ2-3|TRBV5-1|TRBD1
TGCGCCAGCAGCTTGGGACAGGGAAGGAGCACAGATACGCAGTATTTT
CASSLGQGRSTDTQYF
>many|TRBJ1-6|TRBV10-3|-
TGTGCCATCAGTGAGTTAAGGGGCCGTGGCTCCTATAATTCACCCCTCCACTTT
CAISELRGRGSYNSPLHF
>-|TRBJ2-3|TRBV5-1|-
TGCGCCAGCAGCTTTTGGCTTCCACCTAGCACAGATACGCAGTATTTT
CASSFWLPPSTDTQYF
>many|TRBJ2-5|TRBV7-2|TRBD2
TGTGCCAGCAGCTCAGGGACTAGCGGGGGGCAGGGAGCGGAAGAGACCCAGTACTTC
CASSSGTSGGQGAEETQYF
>many|TRBJ2-1|TRBV20-1|-
TGCAGTGCGGAGATATCGCCCCTCAACAATGAGCAGTTCTTC
CSAEISPLNNEQFF
>many|TRBJ2-3|TRBV20-1|TRBD2
TGCAGTGCAAGGCGGGGGAACCCCACAGATACGCAGTATTTT
CSARRGNPTDTQYF
>-|TRBJ1-5|TRBV6-2/TRBV6-3|-
TGTGCCAGCCGCGAACGGGGACGGCCCTTGGCCCAGCATTTT
CASRERGRPLAQHF
>many|TRBJ2-2|TRBV7-6|TRBD1
TGTGCCAGCAGCGGCCGACAGGGAGTCACCGGGGAGCTGTTTTTT
CASSGRQGVTGELFF
>-|TRBJ1-2|TRBV12-3/TRBV12-4|-
TGTGCCAGCAGCCTAGACATGACAGACTATGGCTACACCTTC
CASSLDMTDYGYTF
>few|TRBJ2-3|TRBV18|-
TGTGCCAGCCAGGACACTCGCACAGATACGCAGTATTTT
CASQDTRTDTQYF
>-|TRBJ2-1|TRBV18|TRBD2
TGTGCCAGCTCACCAGGTCTAGCGGGGAACTACAATGAGCAGTTCTTC
CASSPGLAGNYNEQFF
>-|TRBJ1-6|TRBV7-2|TRBD1
TGTGCCAGCAGCTTTGGTGGGGACAGGGTGAGAACCTATAATTCACCCCTCCACTTT
CASSFGGDRVRTYNSPLHF
>many|TRBJ2-5|TRBV7-2|-
TGTGCCAGCAGCCCCGTTCGAGGCCCCCAAGAGACCCAGTACTTC
CASSPVRGPQETQYF
>many|TRBJ1-6|TRBV7-8|-
TGTGCCAGCAGCCCGGACAGATATAATTCACCCCTCCACTTT
CASSPDRYNSPLHF
>many|TRBJ2-2|TRBV7-2|-
TGTGCCAGCAGCCCGGACAGTAGGGCCGGGGAGCTGTTTTTT
CASSPDSRAGELFF
>many|TRBJ1-1|TRBV7-2|-
TGTGCCAGCAACCCCGATTGGCTTGAAGCTTTCTTT
CASNPDWLEAFF
>-|TRBJ1-1|TRBV10-3|TRBD1
TGTGCCATCTATAGCCGGGACAGGGGGCACACTGAAGCTTTCTTT
CAIYSRDRGHTEAFF
>-|TRBJ2-1|TRBV5-6|TRBD2
TGTGCCAGCAGCACCGGGACTAGCGTCTATGAGCAGTTCTTC
CASSTGTSVYEQFF
>-|TRBJ1-1|TRBV5-1|-
TGCGCCAGCAGCTTGGACGGTGGGAACACTGAAGCTTTCTTT
CASSLDGGNTEAFF
>many|TRBJ2-7|TRBV7-2|-
TGTGCCAGCAGCTTACCAGGACTAATCTACGAGCAGTACTTC
CASSLPGLIYEQYF
>few|TRBJ2-5|TRBV20-1|TRBD2
TGCAGTGCTAGGTTTAGCGGGGGGGCCGGGGAGACCCAGTACTTC
CSARFSGGAGETQYF
>many|TRBJ1-4|TRBV9|-
TGTGCCAGCAGCGTCGGGGTGGGCGAAAAACTGTTTTTT
CASSVGVGEKLFF
>many|TRBJ2-7|TRBV9|TRBD1
TGTGCCAGCAGCCCAACCGGGACAGGGGACGAGCAGTACTTC
CASSPTGTGDEQYF
>few|TRBJ2-3|TRBV12-3/TRBV12-4|-
TGTGCCAGCACCCACTTTGCAGATACGCAGTATTTT
CASTHFADTQYF
>many|TRBJ2-1|TRBV12-3/TRBV12-4|TRBD2
TGTGCCAGCAGTTGGTTGGGACTAGCGGGGTTGAATGAGCAGTTCTTC
CASSWLGLAGLNEQFF